This TCR beta chain was retrieved from a study of cytomegalovirus exposure and HLA in healthy donors. This clone appeared a single time. The PCR contained 60 Vbeta and 13 Jbeta primers. Generated by immunoSEQ multiplex PCR, the TCRdb table keeps only in-frame clones and is missing some. The sample shows tens of thousands of clones, around three quarters of them seen only once. This TCR was recovered from a male donor in good health and CMV-seronegative. The sequenced material came from PBMCs.

The CDR3 loop is CASSLRTDTQYF. CDR3 DNA sequence: TGTGCCAGCAGCCTTCGCACAGATACGCAGTATTTT. The chain links TRBV7-8 to TRBJ2-3; no clear D gene. The CDR3 spans 12 residues. Germline V lookup: CDR1 SGHVS, CDR2 FQNEAQ. The V gene lost 5 bases and the J gene lost 1 base, with 4 bases spanning the gap.